These 5 T cell receptor beta chains originate from one sample sequenced in a study of blood T cell repertoires in COVID-19. TCRdb keeps only in-frame clones here, not all; method: immunoSEQ multiplex PCR. Of about 69,000 clones detected, approximately 86% appear once; the ten largest clones hold approximately 16%. The source material was peripheral blood. These receptor sequences come from a middle-aged man with COVID-19, enrolled during active disease.

This rearrangement joins TRBV5-1 to TRBJ2-7; maybe TRBD2 (5 bases). V gave up 4 bases and J gave up 4 bases, with 18 bases separating them. CDR1 is SGHRS and CDR2 is YFSETQ in the germline V gene. CDR3 size: 15 residues. The CDR3 loop is CASSRGSRESYEQYF. The CDR3 DNA reads as TGCGCCAGCAGCCGAGGGTCGCGAGAATCTTACGAGCAGTACTTC. Combining the CDR3 with reference TRBV5-1 and TRBJ2-7 gives the whole variable domain KAGVTQTPRYLIKTRGQQVTLSCSPISGHRSVSWYQQTPGQGLQFLFEYFSETQRNKGNFPGRFSGRQFSNSRSEMNVSTLELGDSALYLCASSRGSRESYEQYFGPGTRLTVT.

The J gene is TRBJ2-1, the V gene TRBV28, with 8 bases fitting TRBD2. The V gene's germline CDR1 is MDHEN and CDR2 SYDVKM. The CDR3 length is 10 residues. V was clipped by 7 bases and J by 15 bases; unmatched bases: 5. CDR3 in DNA: TGTGCCAGCATAGCGGGGCCTGGGTTCTTC. Residues: CASIAGPGFF.

This chain links TRBV2 with TRBJ2-6, with D tentatively TRBD2 (5 bases). The CDR3 is 17 residues long. Germline CDR1 and CDR2: SNHLY and FYNNEI. With 4 bases removed from V and 0 bases from J, the gap between germline ends came to 13 bases. The CDR3 coding sequence is TGTGCCAGCAGTGTGGAGGTCGGGAACTCTGGGGCCAACGTCCTGACTTTC. Translated: CASSVEVGNSGANVLTF.

V and J are TRBV4-1 and TRBJ1-5; D is undetermined. The V and J ends lost 4 bases and 4 bases respectively, with 17 bases between them. This CDR3 has 16 amino acids. From germline, CDR1 is MGHRA and CDR2 YSYEKL. The CDR3 DNA reads as TGCGCCAGCAGCCCTCGGACCGGGGTTGCAAATCAGCCCCAGCATTTT. It encodes CASSPRTGVANQPQHF.

CDR3 residues: CATSRQVDNQPQHF. The CDR3 DNA reads TGTGCCACCTCCCGACAGGTGGACAATCAGCCCCAGCATTTT. V gene TRBV10-3 combines with J gene TRBJ1-5; D perhaps matches TRBD1 (6 bases). Germline assignment: CDR1 ENHRY and CDR2 SYGVKD. Trimming took off 10 bases at V and 3 bases at J, with 16 bases between the two ends. The CDR3 sequence is 14 residues long.